This is a list of T cell receptor beta chains from one sample in a study of CD8+ T cells in alopecia areata. Clones were read by immunoSEQ multiplex PCR, and TCRdb kept only the in-frame ones, dropping some. The data hold 150,000 to 200,000 clones, with roughly 70% observed a single time. The sample in question was CD8+ T cells sorted from blood, obtained at week 0. The source is a human donor with alopecia areata. The CDR3 runs from the conserved cysteine through the conserved F or W.

>16|TRBV7-6|TRBJ1-3
CASSPGQAVYGNTIYF
>13|TRBV5-1|TRBJ2-7
CASSLEVSYEQYF
>13|TRBV7-9|TRBJ1-2
CASSLGQPGGYTF
>15|TRBV15|TRBJ2-3
CATSRGQGAGDTQYF
>14|TRBV12-5|TRBJ2-6
CASGLNAGANVLTF
>13|TRBV4-1|TRBJ2-1
CASSQDGGREQFF
>14|TRBV27|TRBJ2-1
CASSLAGEYNEQFF
>15|TRBV5-1|TRBJ2-3
CASSLGRVDTDTQYF
>14|TRBV13|TRBJ2-5
CASSLAPGQETQYF
>13|TRBV6-1|TRBJ2-7
CASSEFRAAEQYF
>12|TRBV27|TRBJ2-7
CATSDARGEQYF
>14|TRBV5-6|TRBJ1-2
CASSFGSPGDGYTF
>15|TRBV2|TRBJ2-7
CASSEWDRGSYEQYF
>12|TRBV9|TRBJ2-2
CASSVLPGELFF
>10|TRBV5-6|TRBJ1-2
CASKGYGYTF
>15|TRBV7-7|TRBJ2-1
CASSPGTSAYNEQFF
>8|TRBV29-1|TRBJ2-1
CSVPEQFF
>14|TRBV14|TRBJ1-1
CASSPGPSNTEAFF
>14|TRBV29-1|TRBJ1-2
CSVEARTGRYGYTF
>14|TRBV27|TRBJ1-6
CASSLGQTNSPLHF
>12|TRBV30|TRBJ2-5
CAWRTSRETQYF
>12|TRBV30|TRBJ2-7
CAWTGATYEQYF
>16|TRBV5-1|TRBJ1-4
CASSLGQGATNEKLFF
>13|TRBV25-1|TRBJ2-3
CATAGVGTDTQYF
>13|TRBV6-6|TRBJ1-1
CASIPVLNTEAFF
>13|TRBV6-5|TRBJ2-2
CASSYWNTGELFF
>13|TRBV2|TRBJ1-1
CASSDRVFTEAFF
>14|TRBV4-1|TRBJ1-3
CASTRGSSGNTIYF
>12|TRBV9|TRBJ2-3
CASSALTDTQYF
>14|TRBV5-6|TRBJ1-2
CASSLPQGMDGYTF
>16|TRBV28|TRBJ2-7
CASSLAVLDRVYEQYF
>13|TRBV7-9|TRBJ2-1
CADSGESYNEQFF
>13|TRBV30|TRBJ1-1
CAWSVVANTEAFF
>13|TRBV19|TRBJ1-2
CASTETGIGGYTF
>15|TRBV5-1|TRBJ2-3
CASKIARGSTDTQYF
>11|TRBV2|TRBJ2-1
CASSSRLEGFF
>13|TRBV7-2|TRBJ1-1
CASSYTGGTEAFF
>15|TRBV4-2|TRBJ2-1
CASRAGTSGWNEQFF
>15|TRBV4-1|TRBJ1-5
CASSRLGQSNQPQHF
>16|TRBV7-9|TRBJ2-3
CASSDPAGGSTDTQYF
>15|TRBV14|TRBJ1-4
CASSQGAGGREKLFF
>15|TRBV5-6|TRBJ2-7
CASSSWDSNSYEQYF